This T cell receptor (beta chain) derives from a study of control samples from healthy donors and cancer patients. This CDR3 has 16 residues. Germline-derived CDR1 and CDR2 are SGHNT and YYREEE (reference sequence). The V end lost 2 bases, the J end lost 2 bases, and 15 bases lay between the germline ends. Profiling relied on immunoSEQ multiplex PCR, and the TCRdb table lists in-frame clones only, not all of them. The sample includes approximately 90,000 clones, about 83% of them seen just once. V and J are TRBV5-4 and TRBJ2-3; D remains ambiguous. Specimen: blood. This receptor was taken from a woman in her 40s in good health. CDR3 coding DNA: TGTGCCAGCAGCTTAGGTGGTATAGGGTACACAGATACGCAGTATTTT. Translation: CASSLGGIGYTDTQYF.